This TCR beta chain was identified in a study of T cell changes during pregnancy in multiple sclerosis. CDR1 and CDR2 from the germline V gene are SGHVS and FNYEAQ. Trimming removed 6 bases from V and 6 bases from J, with 21 bases in between. The CDR3 runs 16 residues. The protocol was immunoSEQ multiplex PCR, while the TCRdb copy is restricted to in-frame clones and leaves out a portion. The table includes tens of thousands of clones, about 94% detected once. The chain joins TRBV7-6 to TRBJ2-1; no reliable D call. The material was peripheral blood, obtained in the third trimester of pregnancy. The receptor was derived from a female donor with multiple sclerosis, enrolled in a pregnancy study. In DNA, the CDR3 is TGTGCCAGCAGTCAGATAAGGCGGAACGGCCCCAATGAGCAGTTCTTC. It encodes CASSQIRRNGPNEQFF.